This note documents a single T cell receptor beta chain sequence. The antigen remains unidentified. The source of the sample is a study of cytomegalovirus exposure and HLA in healthy donors. General observations from the study: Accounts indicate the classifier identified cytomegalovirus status with strong specificity and sensitivity. A link between a missense DCLRE1C variant and TCR beta V- and J-gene trimming emerged from a later analysis. Fewer N-insertions (relative to the roughly 700-donor mean) were reportedly seen in an Asian-associated ancestry cluster in a later analysis.

V lost 6 bases and J 0 bases, leaving 15 bases between the germline ends. The germline gives CDR1 MGHRA, CDR2 YSYEKL. The CDR3 loop spans 16 amino acids. It was with 60 Vbeta and 13 Jbeta primers that the PCR ran. The method was immunoSEQ multiplex PCR; TCRdb's version includes in-frame clones alone and lacks a portion of them. Among 74,000 or so clones listed, around 76% were seen once. Unrecorded immune exposures were likely, despite nominal health at sampling. Sequencing was done on a sample of PBMCs. This chain joins TRBV4-1 and TRBJ1-3; maybe TRBD1 (5 bases). The source of this sequence is a male donor in good health and CMV-seropositive. As DNA, the CDR3 is TGCGCCAGCAGACTACGGCGGGGGGACTCTGGAAACACCATATATTTT. This translates into CASRLRRGDSGNTIYF.